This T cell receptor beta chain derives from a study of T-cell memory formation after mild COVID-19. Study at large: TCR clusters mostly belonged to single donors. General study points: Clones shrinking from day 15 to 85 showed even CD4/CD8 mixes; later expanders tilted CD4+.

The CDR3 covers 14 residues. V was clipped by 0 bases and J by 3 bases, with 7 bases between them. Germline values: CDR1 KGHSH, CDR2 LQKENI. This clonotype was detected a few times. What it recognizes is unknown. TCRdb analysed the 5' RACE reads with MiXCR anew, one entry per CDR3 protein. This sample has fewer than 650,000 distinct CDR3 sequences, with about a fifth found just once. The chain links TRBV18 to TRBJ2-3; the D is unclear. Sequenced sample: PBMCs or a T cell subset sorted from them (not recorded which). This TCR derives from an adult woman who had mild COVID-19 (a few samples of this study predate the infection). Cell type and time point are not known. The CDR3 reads CASSPPVMTDTQYF. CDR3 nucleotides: TGTGCCAGCTCACCACCGGTAATGACAGATACGCAGTATTTT.